The subject of this entry is one T cell receptor beta chain. RNA transcripts served as template for amplifying TCR beta CDR3 sequences. Second-round multiplex PCR came after a first-round RT-PCR that employed HTBI primers. TCRdb reprocessed the multiplex PCR reads with MiXCR, giving one entry per CDR3 protein. The sample records about 620,000 distinct CDR3 sequences, 22% being singletons. This entry is derived from a study of Graves' ophthalmopathy and Graves' hyperthyroidism. Calling hyperthyroidism stable required that no ophthalmopathy show up within 18 months of follow-up. Other autoimmune diseases, uncontrolled infections, pregnancy or lactation excluded patients from enrollment. The sequence was obtained from a woman aged 18-35 years with stable Graves' hyperthyroidism. Some clones in this sample may be carry-over from other donors' samples. Sequencing was performed on peripheral blood.

CDR3 region: CASSHLRGSTEAFF. CDR3 nucleotides: TGCGCCAGCAGCCATCTAAGGGGTAGCACTGAAGCTTTCTTT. This chain joins TRBV4-1 and TRBJ1-1; a weak D match, TRBD1 (5 bases). V lost 3 bases and J lost 4, with 12 bases in between. The CDR3 sequence is 14 residues long. Germline V CDR1 and CDR2: MGHRA, YSYEKL.